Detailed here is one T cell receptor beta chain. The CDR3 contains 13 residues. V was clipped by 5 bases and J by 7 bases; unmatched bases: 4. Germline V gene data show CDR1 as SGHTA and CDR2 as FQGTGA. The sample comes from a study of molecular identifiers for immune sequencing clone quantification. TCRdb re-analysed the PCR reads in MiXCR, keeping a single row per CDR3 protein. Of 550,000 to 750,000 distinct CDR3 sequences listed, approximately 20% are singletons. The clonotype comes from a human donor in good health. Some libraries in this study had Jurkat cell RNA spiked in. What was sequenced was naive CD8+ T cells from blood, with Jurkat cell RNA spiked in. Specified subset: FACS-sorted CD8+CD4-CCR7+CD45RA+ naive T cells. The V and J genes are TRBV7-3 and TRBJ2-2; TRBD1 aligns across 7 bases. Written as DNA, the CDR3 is TGTGCCAGCAGCCCCCGACAGGGCGGGGAGCTGTTTTTT. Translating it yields CASSPRQGGELFF.